This T cell receptor beta chain stems from a study of blood T cell repertoires in COVID-19. About the research overall: The samples span acute and convalescent COVID-19 from the United States, Italy and Spain. T cells, B-cell-depleted T cells, or PBMCs provided the cDNA or gDNA that served as material.

Methods used by the authors: The assay estimated nucleated cells by amplifying reference gene primers. The table came from immunoSEQ multiplex PCR; TCRdb's copy has only in-frame clones and leaves some out. D and trimming were read from the DNA, whereas the V and J calls and clone size are those reported in that table. The data contain some 45,000 clones, over 70% of them singletons. Sample: peripheral blood. This sequence was found in a woman between 55 and 75 years old with acute or convalescent COVID-19.

CDR3 bases: TGTGCCAGTAGTAGCGATCCGAGCTCCTATAATTCACCCCTCCACTTT. Its protein product is CASSSDPSSYNSPLHF. The chain has TRBV19 and TRBJ1-6; D remains unclear. The germline gives CDR1 LNHDA, CDR2 SQIVND (reference sequence). V dropped 4 bases and J dropped 0 bases, with 10 bases sitting between them. The CDR3 is made up of 16 amino acids.